A single T cell receptor (beta chain) is shown here with its context. Its specificity is not known. The assay was immunoSEQ multiplex PCR, and TCRdb's table has in-frame clones only and misses some. Of about 48,000 clones in the sample, around three quarters are singletons; the top ten hold more than 13%. The sample comes from a study of vaccination effects on CD4 cells after COVID-19. Study details: Following the second dose by a median of 72 days, the post-vaccine samples were obtained.

Peptide-pool stimulation followed by sequencing identified expanded antigen-specific CD4+ clonotypes in the ViraFEST assay. Following 10 days of culture, CD4+ T cells were isolated. The cohort was immunized with two doses of either the BNT162b2 or mRNA-1273 vaccine. Previously uninfected by SARS-CoV-2, the vaccine recipients also showed negative nucleocapsid antibodies. The study's findings and limits: Sampling in the study covered few convalescent patients and included no early post-infection timepoints.

The V end lost 7 bases, the J end lost 5 bases, and 16 bases lay between the germline ends. Looked up from germline, CDR1 is ENHRY and CDR2 is SYGVKD. The CDR3 contains 14 residues. V and J are TRBV10-3 and TRBJ2-3, with D unclear. The receptor was isolated from a human donor who received a COVID-19 vaccine. The sequencing here drew on CD4+ T cells from PBMCs cultured with HCoV-OC43 spike peptides, taken after COVID-19 vaccination. Indicated subset: HCoV-OC43 spike overlapping peptide pool stimulation. The CDR3 is CAINLGIGGDTQYF. CDR3 nucleotide sequence: TGTGCCATCAACTTAGGGATCGGCGGAGATACGCAGTATTTT.